These 13 T cell receptor beta chains came from one sample sequenced in a study of cytomegalovirus exposure and HLA in healthy donors. PCR involved 60 Vbeta and 13 Jbeta primers. Data came from immunoSEQ multiplex PCR; TCRdb stores just in-frame clones and leaves some out. The data contain roughly 120,000 clones, roughly two thirds of them seen just once; the ten biggest clones take up under 9.5%. Sequencing was done on a sample of PBMCs. The receptors originated from a man aged 40-50 years in good health and CMV-seronegative.

This sequence joins TRBV5-1 and TRBJ1-3; 7 bases are a match to TRBD1. Trimming took 1 base from V and 8 from J; bases not matched to a gene: 6. This CDR3 comprises 14 residues. Germline V gene lookup returns CDR1 SGHRS and CDR2 YFSETQ. DNA of the CDR3: TGCGCCAGCAGCTTGACAGGGGAAAGTGACACCATATATTTT. The encoded protein is CASSLTGESDTIYF. Looking up the rest from reference TRBV5-1 and TRBJ1-3 gives the full variable domain: KAGVTQTPRYLIKTRGQQVTLSCSPISGHRSVSWYQQTPGQGLQFLFEYFSETQRNKGNFPGRFSGRQFSNSRSEMNVSTLELGDSALYLCASSLTGESDTIYFGEGSWLTVV.

This sequence joins TRBV7-6 and TRBJ2-2, with D tentatively TRBD2 (5 bases). V was clipped by 1 base and J by 7 bases, with 7 bases between them. CDR3 length: 13 residues. The V gene's germline CDR1 is SGHVS and CDR2 FNYEAQ. CDR3 region: CASSLDGVGELFF. The CDR3 DNA reads TGTGCCAGCAGCTTAGACGGGGTCGGGGAGCTGTTTTTT.

This chain connects TRBV15 to TRBJ2-2, with TRBD1 as a possible D gene (7 bases). This CDR3 is 17 amino acids long. Germline V CDR1 and CDR2: LNHNV, YYDKDF (reference sequence). Trimming pared 0 bases from V and 7 bases from J, leaving 18 bases between. Here the CDR3 reads CATSRDGSQGRSGELFF. The CDR3 DNA reads TGTGCCACCAGCAGAGATGGGTCACAGGGGAGGAGCGGGGAGCTGTTTTTT.

This clone has a handful of counts. The chain joins TRBV27 to TRBJ1-6; D perhaps matches TRBD1 (5 bases). The CDR3 is 17 residues long. Deletions cut 4 bases from V and 8 bases from J, with 21 bases between. CDR1 is MNHEY, CDR2 SMNVEV, per germline (reference sequence). This chain's CDR3 is CASSSPLLRGSYSPLHF. The CDR3 nucleotides read TGTGCCAGCAGTTCCCCCCTTTTGCGGGGCTCTTATTCACCCCTCCACTTT.

CDR3 nucleotides: TGTGCCAGCAGCTCCGACAGGGGGTATGGCTACACCTTC. It is translated as CASSSDRGYGYTF. The chain has TRBV13 and TRBJ1-2, with 9 nucleotides matching TRBD1. Looked up from germline, CDR1 is PRHDT and CDR2 is FYEKMQ (reference sequence). V was clipped by 4 bases and J by 5 bases; unmatched bases: 2. The CDR3 sequence is 13 residues long.

There are a few counts of this clone. The chain employs TRBV27 and TRBJ2-7; perhaps TRBD1 as D (6 bases). CDR3 length: 14 amino acids. The ends were cut back, 5 bases at V and 2 bases at J, with 13 bases in the middle. Germline V gene lookup returns CDR1 MNHEY and CDR2 SMNVEV (reference sequence). The CDR3: CASSDRDIAYEQYF. CDR3 DNA sequence: TGTGCCAGCAGTGACCGGGACATTGCCTACGAGCAGTACTTC.

The V call is TRBV4-3, the J call TRBJ2-6, with TRBD2 matching 14 bases. This CDR3 has 18 residues. Germline CDR1 is LGHNA and CDR2 is YSLEER. Losses at the gene ends were 4 bases for V and 2 bases for J; bases not matched to a gene: 4. CDR3: CASSPRLAGGPGANVLTF. The CDR3 DNA reads as TGCGCCAGCAGCCCCCGACTAGCGGGGGGGCCTGGGGCCAACGTCCTGACTTTC.

The chain is built from TRBV7-2 and TRBJ2-7; 7 bases fit TRBD1. Germline CDR1 and CDR2: SGHTA and FQGNSA. This CDR3 is built from 15 residues. V lost 5 bases to trimming and J lost 0 bases; unmatched junction nucleotides: 7. This CDR3 is CASSRGPGSSYEQYF. The CDR3 bases are TGTGCCAGCAGCAGGGGGCCTGGAAGCTCCTACGAGCAGTACTTC. The variable domain in full, with the rest retrieved from reference TRBV7-2 and TRBJ2-7, is GAGVSQSPSNKVTEKGKDVELRCDPISGHTALYWYRQSLGQGLEFLIYFQGNSAPDKSGLPSDRFSAERTGGSVSTLTIQRTQQEDSAVYLCASSRGPGSSYEQYFGPGTRLTVT.

The chain uses TRBV4-2 and TRBJ2-5, with D unclear. CDR1 LGHNA and CDR2 YNFKEQ come from the germline V gene. CDR3 length equals 14 residues. Trimming cost V 0 bases and J 5 bases, with 10 bases left between them. Written as DNA, the CDR3 is TGTGCCAGCAGCCAAGAAACGTCAGGCGAGACCCAGTACTTC. Its translation: CASSQETSGETQYF.

The count of this clone is one. The V and J genes are TRBV6-5 and TRBJ2-7, with TRBD1 matching 8 bases. The V gene's germline CDR1 is MNHEY and CDR2 SVGAGI. This CDR3 is built from 11 residues. V lost 5 bases to trimming and J lost 6 bases; unmatched junction nucleotides: 0. CDR3 region: CASSDRGEQYF. The CDR3 DNA sequence: TGTGCCAGCAGTGACAGGGGCGAGCAGTACTTC.

This clone was observed a handful of times. This rearrangement joins TRBV4-2 to TRBJ2-7; 8 bases align to TRBD2. Germline lookup yields CDR1 LGHNA and CDR2 YNFKEQ. The V segment lost 2 bases and the J segment 7 bases; nucleotides outside the gene matches: 13. The CDR3 has 16 amino acids. CDR3 DNA: TGTGCCAGCAGCCAACAGACGGGACTAGGCGGCGATGAGCAGTACTTC. It codes for CASSQQTGLGGDEQYF.

The chain combines TRBV7-2 with TRBJ2-7, with D possibly matching TRBD2 (6 bases). CDR1 and CDR2 (germline): SGHTA, FQGNSA. CDR3 length: 13 amino acids. The V and J ends lost 4 bases and 2 bases respectively, with 9 bases between them. The CDR3 spells CASSWGTAYEQYF. CDR3 sequence (DNA): TGTGCCAGCAGCTGGGGGACTGCCTACGAGCAGTACTTC.

The gene calls are TRBV13 and TRBJ2-3, with 12 bases that match TRBD2. This CDR3 contains 16 residues. CDR1 PRHDT and CDR2 FYEKMQ come from the germline V gene (reference sequence). Trimming removed 5 bases from V and 2 bases from J; junction bases left unmatched: 5. The CDR3 spells CASSPGLAGPTDTQYF. CDR3 sequence (DNA): TGTGCCAGCAGCCCGGGACTAGCGGGCCCCACAGATACGCAGTATTTT.